This TCR beta chain was captured in a study of blood T cell repertoires in COVID-19. Germline values: CDR1 SEHNR, CDR2 FQNEAQ (reference sequence). The CDR3 length is 16 residues. Trimming took 8 bases from V and 3 from J; bases not matched to a gene: 11. Source study methods: Scientists estimated how many nucleated cells there were by amplifying reference gene primers. Produced via immunoSEQ multiplex PCR; TCRdb's table is partial and in-frame only. Clone size and the V and J calls come from that table; the DNA yielded D and trimming. There are some 110,000 clones in the sample; roughly nine tenths occur only once, and about 7.4% lies in the top ten.

This chain uses TRBV7-9 with TRBJ2-4; 9 bases are a match to TRBD2. The receptor was isolated from a man between 65 and 80 years old who had recovered from COVID-19. Sequencing used peripheral blood. CDR3 loop: CASQRRREGGKNIQYF. As DNA, the CDR3 is TGTGCCAGCCAAAGGCGGCGGGAGGGCGGCAAAAACATTCAGTACTTC.